This T cell receptor beta chain was captured in a study of T cells after yellow fever vaccination. General study points: Among all clonotypes, a small share was observed in both CD4 and CD8 compartments.

The CDR3 is 15 amino acids. Germline values: CDR1 SGDLS, CDR2 YYNGEE. Trimming pared 4 bases from V and 10 bases from J, leaving 20 bases between. This clonotype has more than one count but fewer than ten. Its antigen is not identified. A single record per CDR3 protein comes from TCRdb applying MiXCR to the 5' RACE reads. This table has some 120,000 distinct CDR3 sequences, roughly 15% appearing once. The material sequenced was CD8+ T cells sorted from PBMCs, taken 5 days after the yellow fever booster vaccination. The V gene is TRBV9, the J gene TRBJ1-4; D not certain. The clonotype comes from a man between 18 and 35 years old who received the YFV17D yellow fever vaccine. The CDR3 coding sequence is TGTGCCAGCAGCCTCGAGGGTACAGAAGCAGGAAAACTGTTTTTT. Its translation is CASSLEGTEAGKLFF. Variable domain in full (rest from reference TRBV9 and TRBJ1-4): DSGVTQTPKHLITATGQRVTLRCSPRSGDLSVYWYQQSLDQGLQFLIQYYNGEERAKGNILERFSAQQFPDLHSELNLSSLELGDSALYFCASSLEGTEAGKLFFGSGTQLSVL.